The clone carrying this T cell receptor beta chain was detected only a few times. The same CDR3 also results from other DNA sequences found in this sample. This entry belongs to a study of control samples from healthy donors and cancer patients. V shed 3 bases and J shed 2 bases, with 12 bases lying between them. The germline gives CDR1 SGHTA, CDR2 FQGTGA. The CDR3 covers 15 residues. Only in-frame clones appear in the TCRdb table, and some are missing; sequencing was by immunoSEQ multiplex PCR. This table holds roughly 120,000 clones, 80% to 90% found once. The sequencing sample was made of PBMCs. This chain uses TRBV7-3 with TRBJ2-3, with D uncertain. The receptor was derived from a woman aged 50 to 65 with colorectal cancer. The CDR3 loop reads CASSFRGGTTDTQYF. CDR3 coding DNA: TGTGCCAGCAGCTTCCGCGGCGGAACCACAGATACGCAGTATTTT.